Listed below are T cell receptor beta chains from one sample, sequenced in a study of vaccination and CD4 T cells after COVID-19. Their specific antigens are unknown. TCRdb reanalysed the PCR reads using MiXCR and keeps one entry per CDR3 protein. The sample lists roughly 4,800 distinct CDR3 sequences; over 55% were seen once. Sequencing was done on a sample of CD4+ T cells from blood, cultured in vitro. The receptors originated from a human donor in good health. The CDR3 runs from the conserved cysteine through the conserved F or W. The D gene is left open where the match is weak. Clone size, where shown, is once, few, many, or a class for clones that have expanded.

CDR3 protein: CATSREGTEAFF
CDR3 DNA: TGTGCCACCAGCAGAGAGGGCACTGAAGCTTTCTTT
clone size: few
J gene: TRBJ1-1
V gene: TRBV15
D gene: .

CDR3 protein: CASRGGSPLTGELFF
CDR3 DNA: TGTGCCAGCAGGGGAGGCAGCCCACTGACCGGGGAGCTGTTTTTT
clone size: .
J gene: TRBJ2-2
V gene: TRBV2
D gene: .

CDR3 protein: CASSPLAVSTDTQYF
CDR3 DNA: TGTGCCAGCAGCCCACTAGCGGTTAGCACAGATACGCAGTATTTT
clone size: once
J gene: TRBJ2-3
V gene: TRBV11-2
D gene: TRBD2

CDR3 protein: CASTSTSHGGYTF
CDR3 DNA: TGTGCCAGCACCTCGACATCCCACGGTGGCTACACCTTC
clone size: .
J gene: TRBJ1-2
V gene: TRBV28
D gene: .

CDR3 protein: CASSTRLAGGRTDTQYF
CDR3 DNA: TGTGCCAGCAGCACCCGACTAGCGGGAGGGCGCACAGATACGCAGTATTTT
clone size: few
J gene: TRBJ2-3
V gene: TRBV7-6
D gene: TRBD2

CDR3 protein: CSASPGSNQPQHF
CDR3 DNA: TGCAGTGCTAGTCCGGGTTCCAATCAGCCCCAGCATTTT
clone size: .
J gene: TRBJ1-5
V gene: TRBV20-1
D gene: .

CDR3 protein: CASSATGGNQPQHF
CDR3 DNA: TGTGCCAGCAGCGCGACAGGTGGCAATCAGCCCCAGCATTTT
clone size: .
J gene: TRBJ1-5
V gene: TRBV2
D gene: .

CDR3 protein: CSAREPGQGARGYGYTF
CDR3 DNA: TGCAGTGCTAGAGAACCCGGACAGGGGGCGCGAGGGTATGGCTACACCTTC
clone size: .
J gene: TRBJ1-2
V gene: TRBV20-1
D gene: TRBD1

CDR3 protein: CAWRAVIFQGANTEAFF
CDR3 DNA: TGTGCCTGGAGGGCAGTAATCTTCCAGGGGGCGAACACTGAAGCTTTCTTT
clone size: .
J gene: TRBJ1-1
V gene: TRBV30
D gene: TRBD1

CDR3 protein: CASSLEQALYGYTF
CDR3 DNA: TGTGCCAGCAGCTTAGAGCAGGCCCTTTATGGCTACACCTTC
clone size: .
J gene: TRBJ1-2
V gene: TRBV7-9
D gene: .

CDR3 protein: CASSLGGLEEKLFF
CDR3 DNA: TGCGCCAGCAGCTTGGGGGGGCTGGAGGAAAAACTGTTTTTT
clone size: .
J gene: TRBJ1-4
V gene: TRBV5-1
D gene: .

CDR3 protein: CASSIGTPGDTQYF
CDR3 DNA: TGTGCCAGTAGTATAGGGACACCTGGGGATACGCAGTATTTT
clone size: few
J gene: TRBJ2-3
V gene: TRBV19
D gene: .

CDR3 protein: CSAGNIEAFF
CDR3 DNA: TGCAGTGCTGGAAACATAGAAGCTTTCTTT
clone size: .
J gene: TRBJ1-1
V gene: TRBV20-1
D gene: .

CDR3 protein: CAAGLNTEAFF
CDR3 DNA: TGTGCCGCGGGGCTGAACACTGAAGCTTTCTTT
clone size: .
J gene: TRBJ1-1
V gene: TRBV28
D gene: .

CDR3 protein: CASSIFRNTEAFF
CDR3 DNA: TGTGCCAGTAGTATCTTTCGGAACACTGAAGCTTTCTTT
clone size: .
J gene: TRBJ1-1
V gene: TRBV19
D gene: .

CDR3 protein: CASSPKLPGNTIYF
CDR3 DNA: TGTGCCAGCAGCCCGAAGTTGCCCGGAAACACCATATATTTT
clone size: few
J gene: TRBJ1-3
V gene: TRBV21-1
D gene: .

CDR3 protein: CASSLLDLNSNQPQHF
CDR3 DNA: TGTGCCAGCAGTTTACTGGATTTAAATAGCAATCAGCCCCAGCATTTT
clone size: .
J gene: TRBJ1-5
V gene: TRBV28
D gene: .

CDR3 protein: CASSSRGRGYGYTF
CDR3 DNA: TGTGCCAGCAGTTCCAGGGGGCGCGGCTATGGCTACACCTTC
clone size: few
J gene: TRBJ1-2
V gene: TRBV27
D gene: TRBD1

CDR3 protein: CASSEGGSSEQFF
CDR3 DNA: TGTGCCAGCAGTGAGGGAGGCTCGAGTGAGCAGTTCTTC
clone size: .
J gene: TRBJ2-1
V gene: TRBV25-1
D gene: .

CDR3 protein: CASSPTGGFGYTF
CDR3 DNA: TGTGCCAGCAGTCCAACAGGGGGCTTTGGCTACACCTTC
clone size: few
J gene: TRBJ1-2
V gene: TRBV6-1
D gene: TRBD1

CDR3 protein: CASISLPRGGRETQYF
CDR3 DNA: TGTGCCAGCATCTCACTGCCGCGGGGGGGAAGGGAGACCCAGTACTTC
clone size: .
J gene: TRBJ2-5
V gene: TRBV6-1
D gene: TRBD2

CDR3 protein: CASSSSTDTQYF
CDR3 DNA: TGTGCCAGCAGCTCATCAACAGATACGCAGTATTTT
clone size: .
J gene: TRBJ2-3
V gene: TRBV7-2
D gene: .

CDR3 protein: CATSEPGTGQETQYF
CDR3 DNA: TGTGCCACCAGTGAACCCGGGACAGGGCAAGAGACCCAGTACTTC
clone size: .
J gene: TRBJ2-5
V gene: TRBV24-1
D gene: TRBD1

CDR3 protein: CASSESGQARIYGYTF
CDR3 DNA: TGTGCCAGCAGTGAATCGGGACAGGCAAGGATCTATGGCTACACCTTC
clone size: .
J gene: TRBJ1-2
V gene: TRBV6-1
D gene: TRBD1

CDR3 protein: CASSSRTGSVDSPLHF
CDR3 DNA: TGTGCCAGCAGCTCACGGACAGGATCGGTGGATTCACCCCTCCACTTT
clone size: few
J gene: TRBJ1-6
V gene: TRBV5-6
D gene: TRBD1

CDR3 protein: CASSVVRGPGNTEAFF
CDR3 DNA: TGTGCCAGCAGTGTTGTCAGGGGGCCCGGGAACACTGAAGCTTTCTTT
clone size: few
J gene: TRBJ1-1
V gene: TRBV2
D gene: TRBD1

CDR3 protein: CASNPPSPFGYTF
CDR3 DNA: TGTGCCAGCAACCCTCCGAGTCCTTTTGGCTACACCTTC
clone size: few
J gene: TRBJ1-2
V gene: TRBV6-2/TRBV6-3
D gene: .

CDR3 protein: CASTQPGTGGEQFF
CDR3 DNA: TGTGCCAGCACGCAACCCGGGACAGGGGGTGAGCAGTTCTTC
clone size: .
J gene: TRBJ2-1
V gene: TRBV7-2
D gene: TRBD1

CDR3 protein: CASSDRGYYGYTF
CDR3 DNA: TGTGCCAGCAGTGACAGGGGGTACTATGGCTACACCTTC
clone size: few
J gene: TRBJ1-2
V gene: TRBV6-1
D gene: TRBD1

CDR3 protein: CASSQGLLDTDEQFF
CDR3 DNA: TGCGCCAGCAGCCAAGGACTTCTGGATACCGATGAGCAGTTCTTC
clone size: .
J gene: TRBJ2-1
V gene: TRBV5-1
D gene: .

CDR3 protein: CASSYNMYEQYF
CDR3 DNA: TGTGCCAGCAGTTACAACATGTACGAGCAGTACTTC
clone size: .
J gene: TRBJ2-7
V gene: TRBV6-5
D gene: .

CDR3 protein: CASSLGFQGGGETQYF
CDR3 DNA: TGTGCCAGCAGCTTAGGTTTCCAGGGTGGGGGAGAGACCCAGTACTTC
clone size: .
J gene: TRBJ2-5
V gene: TRBV7-9
D gene: .

CDR3 protein: CASISRATEAFF
CDR3 DNA: TGTGCCAGCATCTCCAGGGCCACTGAAGCTTTCTTT
clone size: .
J gene: TRBJ1-1
V gene: TRBV6-1
D gene: .

CDR3 protein: CASSQLNRGTHGYTF
CDR3 DNA: TGTGCCAGCAGCCAACTCAACAGGGGGACCCATGGCTACACCTTC
clone size: few
J gene: TRBJ1-2
V gene: TRBV6-2/TRBV6-3
D gene: TRBD1

CDR3 protein: CASSFKGNSPLHF
CDR3 DNA: TGTGCCAGCAGCTTTAAGGGGAATTCACCCCTCCACTTT
clone size: .
J gene: TRBJ1-6
V gene: TRBV5-5
D gene: .

CDR3 protein: CASSKALTGTKSYEQYF
CDR3 DNA: TGTGCCAGCAGCAAAGCCCTTACCGGGACAAAATCCTACGAGCAGTACTTC
clone size: .
J gene: TRBJ2-7
V gene: TRBV21-1
D gene: .

CDR3 protein: CASRAGQVNSYEQYF
CDR3 DNA: TGTGCCAGCAGGGCGGGACAGGTCAACTCCTACGAGCAGTACTTC
clone size: once
J gene: TRBJ2-7
V gene: TRBV12-3/TRBV12-4
D gene: TRBD1

CDR3 protein: CASRTDDLSSYNSPLHF
CDR3 DNA: TGTGCCAGTAGAACTGATGACCTTTCCTCCTATAATTCACCCCTCCACTTT
clone size: .
J gene: TRBJ1-6
V gene: TRBV19
D gene: .

CDR3 protein: CASSRQGTDDEQFF
CDR3 DNA: TGTGCCAGCAGTCGACAGGGGACCGACGATGAGCAGTTCTTC
clone size: once
J gene: TRBJ2-1
V gene: TRBV21-1
D gene: .

CDR3 protein: CASSDGQRNIQYF
CDR3 DNA: TGCGCCAGCAGTGACGGACAGAGAAACATTCAGTACTTC
clone size: few
J gene: TRBJ2-4
V gene: TRBV10-1
D gene: .

CDR3 protein: CASSLTVNYGYTF
CDR3 DNA: TGTGCCAGCAGCCTGACAGTGAACTATGGCTACACCTTC
clone size: .
J gene: TRBJ1-2
V gene: TRBV7-9
D gene: .

CDR3 protein: CASSVQETQYF
CDR3 DNA: TGTGCCAGTAGTGTCCAAGAGACCCAGTACTTC
clone size: once
J gene: TRBJ2-5
V gene: TRBV19
D gene: .

CDR3 protein: CAWRPGGSGTEAFF
CDR3 DNA: TGTGCCTGGAGACCAGGGGGCTCGGGAACTGAAGCTTTCTTT
clone size: once
J gene: TRBJ1-1
V gene: TRBV30
D gene: TRBD1

CDR3 protein: CASSASGNYGYTF
CDR3 DNA: TGTGCCAGCAGTGCTTCCGGGAACTATGGCTACACCTTC
clone size: .
J gene: TRBJ1-2
V gene: TRBV2
D gene: .

CDR3 protein: CSARGVGNQPQHF
CDR3 DNA: TGCAGTGCTAGAGGTGTTGGCAATCAGCCCCAGCATTTT
clone size: few
J gene: TRBJ1-5
V gene: TRBV20-1
D gene: .

CDR3 protein: CSVIPGQGMNTEAFF
CDR3 DNA: TGCAGCGTAATCCCGGGACAGGGAATGAACACTGAAGCTTTCTTT
clone size: .
J gene: TRBJ1-1
V gene: TRBV29-1
D gene: TRBD1

CDR3 protein: CASGGPPRYEQYF
CDR3 DNA: TGCGCCAGCGGGGGTCCCCCCCGCTACGAGCAGTACTTC
clone size: .
J gene: TRBJ2-7
V gene: TRBV10-2
D gene: .

CDR3 protein: CASSEGQGRNQPQHF
CDR3 DNA: TGTGCCAGCAGTGAAGGGCAGGGCCGCAATCAGCCCCAGCATTTT
clone size: .
J gene: TRBJ1-5
V gene: TRBV6-1
D gene: .

CDR3 protein: CASRVRLAGAPSSYNEQFF
CDR3 DNA: TGTGCCAGCAGGGTTAGACTAGCGGGGGCCCCCAGCTCCTACAATGAGCAGTTCTTC
clone size: .
J gene: TRBJ2-1
V gene: TRBV6-1
D gene: TRBD2